Presented here are 3 T cell receptor beta chains from one specimen sequenced in a study of regulatory T cells in long-lasting Graves disease. Both iRepertoire HTBI primers and Arm-PCR of CDR3 regions were used to build the TCR beta libraries. TCRdb redid the calling of the multiplex PCR reads with MiXCR, one entry per CDR3 protein. The repertoire holds 200,000 to 250,000 distinct CDR3 sequences, with roughly 21% as singletons. Regarding time point: newly diagnosed GD, antithyroid drugs for less than 3 months. Researchers made the TCR library from RNA that was extracted from PBMCs. The specimen comprised peripheral blood mononuclear cells (PBMCs), sampled at new diagnosis, from a patient treated with antithyroid drugs. These receptors originate from a female donor with Graves disease.

The chain combines TRBV20-1 with TRBJ2-7; 7 nucleotides match TRBD1. J gave up 3 bases and V 8 bases, and 7 bases lay outside the gene matches. This CDR3 spans 12 amino acids. The germline gives CDR1 DFQATT, CDR2 SNEGSKA (reference sequence). Here the CDR3 DNA reads TGCAGTTTAACAGGGGAAGGCTACGAGCAGTACTTC. It translates to CSLTGEGYEQYF.

This clonotype was seen many times. The chain carries TRBV10-3 and TRBJ2-1, with 11 bases that match TRBD2. Germline lookup yields CDR1 ENHRY and CDR2 SYGVKD. V trimming: 6 bases; J trimming: 9 bases; junction bases outside the gene matches: 7. This CDR3 has 14 residues. The DNA for the CDR3 is TGTGCCATCAGCCTAGCGGGAGGTTCAGGTGAGCAGTTCTTC. It is translated as CAISLAGGSGEQFF.

This clonotype was counted ten times or more. The CDR3 region is CASSLSPGAAGANVLTF. In nucleotides, the CDR3 is TGCGCCAGCAGCTTGAGTCCAGGGGCGGCTGGGGCCAACGTCCTGACTTTC. The chain uses TRBV5-1 and TRBJ2-6; possible D gene TRBD1, 6 bases. CDR3 length: 17 amino acids. The ends were cut back, 1 base at V and 2 bases at J, with 13 bases in the middle. Germline CDR1 is SGHRS and CDR2 is YFSETQ. Using reference TRBV5-1 and TRBJ2-6 for the parts outside the CDR3, the full variable domain is KAGVTQTPRYLIKTRGQQVTLSCSPISGHRSVSWYQQTPGQGLQFLFEYFSETQRNKGNFPGRFSGRQFSNSRSEMNVSTLELGDSALYLCASSLSPGAAGANVLTFGAGSRLTVL.